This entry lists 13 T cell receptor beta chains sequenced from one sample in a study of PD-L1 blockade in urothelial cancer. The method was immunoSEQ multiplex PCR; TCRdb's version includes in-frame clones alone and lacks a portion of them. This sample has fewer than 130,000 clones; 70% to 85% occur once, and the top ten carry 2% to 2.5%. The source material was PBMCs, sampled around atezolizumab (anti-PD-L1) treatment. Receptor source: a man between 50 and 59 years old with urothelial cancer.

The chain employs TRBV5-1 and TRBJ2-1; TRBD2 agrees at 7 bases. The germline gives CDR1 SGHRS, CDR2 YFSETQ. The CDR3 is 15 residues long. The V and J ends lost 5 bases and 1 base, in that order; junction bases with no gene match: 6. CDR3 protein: CASSTGLGSYNEQFF. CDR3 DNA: TGCGCCAGCAGTACAGGACTAGGGTCCTACAATGAGCAGTTCTTC.

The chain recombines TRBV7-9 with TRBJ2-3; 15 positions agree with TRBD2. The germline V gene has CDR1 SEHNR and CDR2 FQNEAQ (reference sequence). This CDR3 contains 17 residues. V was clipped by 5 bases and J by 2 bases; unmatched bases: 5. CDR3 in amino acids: CASSRGLAGGNTDTQYF. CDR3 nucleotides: TGTGCCAGCAGCAGGGGACTAGCGGGAGGTAACACAGATACGCAGTATTTT.

CDR3 loop: CASSLVGIPGQGTNEKLFF. In nucleotides, the CDR3 is TGTGCCAGCAGCTTAGTTGGAATCCCCGGGCAGGGAACTAATGAAAAACTGTTTTTT. V gene TRBV7-8 combines with J gene TRBJ1-4; D is perhaps TRBD1 (5 bases). The CDR3 is 19 residues long. The germline V gene has CDR1 SGHVS and CDR2 FQNEAQ. Deletions cut 1 base from V and 1 base from J, with 19 bases between.

CDR3 nucleotides: TGTGCCAGCAGCAGCCCGGGACTCTATGGCTACACCTTC. Translation gives CASSSPGLYGYTF. V is TRBV7-2 and J is TRBJ1-2; tentative D call: TRBD1 (5 bases). V dropped 5 bases and J dropped 4 bases, with 11 bases sitting between them. This CDR3 is built from 13 residues. Germline assignment: CDR1 SGHTA and CDR2 FQGNSA.

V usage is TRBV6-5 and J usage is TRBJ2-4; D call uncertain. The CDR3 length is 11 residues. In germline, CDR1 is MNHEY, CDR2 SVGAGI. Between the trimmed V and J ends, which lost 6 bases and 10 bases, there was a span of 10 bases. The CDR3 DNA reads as TGTGCCAGCAGCGGAGCTCGGATTCAGTACTTC. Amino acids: CASSGARIQYF.

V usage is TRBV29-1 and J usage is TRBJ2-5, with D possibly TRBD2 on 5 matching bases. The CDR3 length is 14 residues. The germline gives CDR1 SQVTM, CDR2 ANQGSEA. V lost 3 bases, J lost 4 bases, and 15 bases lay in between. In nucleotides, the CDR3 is TGCAGCGTTGAGACCCTGGGAGCGGTAGAGACCCAGTACTTC. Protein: CSVETLGAVETQYF.

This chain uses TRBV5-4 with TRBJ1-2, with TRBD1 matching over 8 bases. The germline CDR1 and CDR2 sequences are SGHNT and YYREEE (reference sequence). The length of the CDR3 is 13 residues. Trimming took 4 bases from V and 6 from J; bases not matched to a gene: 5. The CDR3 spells CASSRRDRNGYTF. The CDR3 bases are TGTGCCAGCAGCCGCCGGGACAGGAATGGCTACACCTTC.

In DNA form, the CDR3 reads TGTGCCACCAGCAGGGACAGGGGGTACAATGAGCAGTTCTTC. Residues: CATSRDRGYNEQFF. The chain is built from TRBV15 and TRBJ2-1; 10 positions agree with TRBD1. Losses at the gene ends were 3 bases for V and 4 bases for J; bases not matched to a gene: 0. The germline CDR1 and CDR2 sequences are LNHNV and YYDKDF (reference sequence). The CDR3 runs 14 residues.

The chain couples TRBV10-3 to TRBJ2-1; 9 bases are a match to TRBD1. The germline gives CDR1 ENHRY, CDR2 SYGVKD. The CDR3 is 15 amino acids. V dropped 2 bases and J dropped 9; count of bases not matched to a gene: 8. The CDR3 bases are TGTGCCATCAGTGAGAAACAGGGGGCTTGGAGTGAGCAGTTCTTC. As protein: CAISEKQGAWSEQFF.

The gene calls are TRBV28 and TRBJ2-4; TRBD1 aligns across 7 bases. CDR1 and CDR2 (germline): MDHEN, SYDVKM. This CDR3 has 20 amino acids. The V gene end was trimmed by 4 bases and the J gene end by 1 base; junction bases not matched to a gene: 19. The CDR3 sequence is CASSSNPPRDREEAKNIQYF. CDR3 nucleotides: TGTGCCAGCAGTTCTAACCCACCCCGTGACAGGGAAGAGGCCAAAAACATTCAGTACTTC.

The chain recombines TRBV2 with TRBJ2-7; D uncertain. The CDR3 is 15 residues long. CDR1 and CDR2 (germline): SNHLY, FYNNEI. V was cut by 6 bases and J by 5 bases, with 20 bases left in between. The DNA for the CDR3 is TGTGCCAGCAGAGGAGCGATACCAAACCCACACGAGCAGTACTTC. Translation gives CASRGAIPNPHEQYF.

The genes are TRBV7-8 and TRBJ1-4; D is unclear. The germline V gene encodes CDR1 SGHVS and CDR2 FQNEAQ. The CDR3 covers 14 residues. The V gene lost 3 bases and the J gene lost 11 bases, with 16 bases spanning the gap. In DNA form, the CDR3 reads TGTGCCAGCAGCTTCCCGGACTCCCGCGGGAAACTGTTTTTT. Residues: CASSFPDSRGKLFF.

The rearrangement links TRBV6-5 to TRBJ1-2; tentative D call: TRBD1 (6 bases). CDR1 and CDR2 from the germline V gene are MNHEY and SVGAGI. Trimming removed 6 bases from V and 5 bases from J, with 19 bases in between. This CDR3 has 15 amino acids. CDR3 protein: CASRAQGHVIYGYTF. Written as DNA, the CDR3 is TGTGCCAGCAGGGCTCAGGGACACGTAATATATGGCTACACCTTC.